Each of the 24 T cell receptor beta chains below was sequenced from the same sample in a study of early T cells in non-severe SARS-CoV-2 infection. TCRdb redid the calling of the 5' RACE reads with MiXCR, one entry per CDR3 protein. Among approximately 28,000 distinct CDR3 sequences, roughly 4.6% were seen once, and the ten largest hold around 6%. This specimen consisted of whole blood, obtained at baseline. These receptors all stem from an adult who was a healthcare worker with PCR-confirmed SARS-CoV-2 infection or an uninfected control (not recorded which).

This clonotype was recorded many times. The chain couples TRBV7-6 to TRBJ2-3, with 9 bases aligning to TRBD2. In germline, CDR1 is SGHVS, CDR2 FNYEAQ. J lost 5 bases, V lost 1 base, and 10 bases had no gene match. This CDR3 is built from 17 residues. This CDR3 is CASSLEVRGAGGDTQYF. Written as DNA, the CDR3 is TGTGCCAGCAGCTTAGAAGTTAGAGGAGCGGGAGGAGATACGCAGTATTTT.

There are many counts of this clonotype. The chain links TRBV2 to TRBJ2-7, with D uncertain. V lost 0 bases and J 0 bases, leaving 12 bases between the germline ends. This CDR3 comprises 16 residues. Germline V lookup: CDR1 SNHLY, CDR2 FYNNEI. The CDR3 nucleotides are TGTGCCAGCAGTGAAGCGTTTTCCGCCGGCTCCTACGAGCAGTACTTC. Translated: CASSEAFSAGSYEQYF.

The genes are TRBV5-1 and TRBJ2-3, with D possibly matching TRBD2 (7 bases). The ends were cut back, 3 bases at V and 1 base at J, with 18 bases in the middle. CDR1 is SGHRS, CDR2 YFSETQ, per germline. The CDR3 runs 17 residues. The CDR3 loop reads CASSSGLSGGGTDTQYF. The CDR3 region has the DNA TGCGCCAGCAGCTCCGGCCTTTCGGGGGGCGGCACAGATACGCAGTATTTT.

This clonotype was recorded many times. The rearrangement uses TRBV27 and TRBJ2-2; no firm D call. The V gene's germline CDR1 is MNHEY and CDR2 SMNVEV (reference sequence). The CDR3 totals 15 residues. Between the trimmed V and J ends, which lost 2 bases and 0 bases, there was a span of 7 bases. The CDR3 sequence: CASSLARSNTGELFF. CDR3 bases: TGTGCCAGCAGTTTAGCGCGGTCGAACACCGGGGAGCTGTTTTTT.

This clonotype was picked up many times. The rearrangement links TRBV11-3 to TRBJ2-1, with TRBD2 identical over 8 bases. This CDR3 is built from 15 residues. V lost 4 bases, J lost 5 bases, and 7 bases stayed unmatched. Germline V gives CDR1 SGHNT, CDR2 YENEEA. The CDR3 DNA reads as TGTGCCAGCAGCTCTTCCGGGACTAGTCACAATGAGCAGTTCTTC. Translating it yields CASSSSGTSHNEQFF.

This clonotype was detected ten times or more. The genes are TRBV7-2 and TRBJ2-7, with D unresolved. The CDR3 extends over 12 amino acids. Between the trimmed V and J ends, which lost 4 bases and 0 bases, there was a span of 4 bases. Germline V gives CDR1 SGHTA, CDR2 FQGNSA. As DNA, the CDR3 is TGTGCCAGCAGCTCGCTCTCCTACGAGCAGTACTTC. It yields the protein CASSSLSYEQYF.

This clonotype was observed many times. The chain carries TRBV20-1 and TRBJ2-1, with D perhaps matching TRBD2 (6 bases). Germline CDR1 reads DFQATT; CDR2 reads SNEGSKA (reference sequence). V was trimmed by 3 bases and J by 4 bases, leaving 16 bases between them. The CDR3 totals 15 residues. The CDR3 spells CSARRSGTGYNEQFF. The DNA of the CDR3 is TGCAGTGCTAGGCGGTCGGGGACTGGATACAATGAGCAGTTCTTC.

This clonotype was detected a few times. The chain couples TRBV30 to TRBJ1-1; 9 bases match TRBD1. V dropped 2 bases and J dropped 7; count of bases not matched to a gene: 5. The V gene's germline CDR1 is GTSNPN and CDR2 SVGIG (reference sequence). CDR3 length equals 13 residues. CDR3 DNA sequence: TGTGCCTGGAGTACCGGGACAGGGTTTGAAGCTTTCTTT. Residues: CAWSTGTGFEAFF.

This clonotype was seen repeatedly, ten times or more. V is TRBV12-3 or TRBV12-4 and J is TRBJ2-3; D might be TRBD2 (5 bases). CDR3 size: 14 residues. V gave up 6 bases and J gave up 2 bases, with 12 bases separating them. The CDR3 here is CASRPGLPTDTQYF. The CDR3 DNA reads TGTGCCAGCAGACCTGGACTCCCCACAGATACGCAGTATTTT.

At least ten counts were recorded for this clonotype. The rearrangement joins TRBV5-5 to TRBJ2-3, with 7 nucleotides matching TRBD1. CDR3 size: 17 residues. Germline CDR1 SGHKS, CDR2 YYEKEE (reference sequence). V lost 4 bases and J lost 0; bases outside the gene matches: 11. The DNA for the CDR3 is TGTGCCAGCAGCCCGGGACAGCACCTTTCTAGCACAGATACGCAGTATTTT. This gives the protein CASSPGQHLSSTDTQYF.

This clonotype was counted many times. The V gene is TRBV7-9, the J gene TRBJ2-2; 8 nucleotides align to TRBD1. With V trimmed by 5 bases and J by 0 bases, 5 bases remained unmatched. The CDR3 loop spans 16 amino acids. Germline lookup yields CDR1 SEHNR and CDR2 FQNEAQ (reference sequence). CDR3 coding DNA: TGTGCCAGCAGCCACCCGACAGGGGCGAACACCGGGGAGCTGTTTTTT. It is translated as CASSHPTGANTGELFF.

This clonotype has ten or more counts. The chain has TRBV7-3 and TRBJ2-5; 9 nucleotides agree with TRBD2. V shed 2 bases, J shed 2 bases, and the junction held 6 bases outside the gene matches. CDR1 and CDR2 (germline): SGHTA, FQGTGA. The CDR3 loop spans 16 amino acids. CDR3 nucleotide sequence: TGTGCCAGCAGCTTAGGGCTAGCGGGAAATCAAGAGACCCAGTACTTC. Amino acid sequence: CASSLGLAGNQETQYF.

Ten or more counts support this clonotype. CDR3 amino acids: CASSRSDISPADTQYF. CDR3 sequence (DNA): TGTGCCAGCAGCCGATCCGACATCTCTCCCGCAGATACGCAGTATTTT. The chain recombines TRBV12-3 or TRBV12-4 with TRBJ2-3, with D unclear. The V end lost 6 bases, the J end lost 4 bases, and 20 bases lay between the germline ends. The CDR3 totals 16 residues.

The table lists this clonotype with many counts. V usage is TRBV5-1 and J usage is TRBJ1-2, with TRBD1 matching over 8 bases. V lost 1 base and J lost 4; bases outside the gene matches: 6. Germline-derived CDR1 and CDR2 are SGHRS and YFSETQ. The CDR3 sequence is 15 residues long. For the CDR3, the DNA is TGCGCCAGCAGCTTGCAGCAGGGGGCGTCCTATGGCTACACCTTC. Translated: CASSLQQGASYGYTF.

Only a few counts were recorded for this clonotype. The chain joins TRBV12-5 to TRBJ2-1; tentatively, D is TRBD1 (5 bases). The ends were cut back, 2 bases at V and 9 bases at J, with 5 bases in the middle. Germline V lookup: CDR1 LGHNT, CDR2 FRNRAP. The CDR3 has 11 amino acids. The CDR3 loop is CASGLQGEQFF. The DNA for the CDR3 is TGTGCTAGTGGTTTGCAGGGTGAGCAGTTCTTC. Complete variable domain (other parts from reference TRBV12-5 and TRBJ2-1): DARVTQTPRHKVTEMGQEVTMRCQPILGHNTVFWYRQTMMQGLELLAYFRNRAPLDDSGMPKDRFSAEMPDATLATLKIQPSEPRDSAVYFCASGLQGEQFFGPGTRLTVL.

This clonotype was counted ten times or more. CDR3 region: CSASAKRDEQYF. The CDR3 bases are TGCAGTGCTAGTGCAAAAAGGGACGAGCAGTACTTC. The genes are TRBV20-1 and TRBJ2-7; D is ambiguous. V lost 3 bases, J lost 5 bases, and 11 bases lay in between. Germline CDR1 reads DFQATT; CDR2 reads SNEGSKA (reference sequence). The CDR3 runs to 12 residues.

This clonotype was observed a few times. The chain has TRBV2 and TRBJ2-1; a possible D gene is TRBD1 (5 bases). The CDR3 sequence is 11 residues long. V lost 1 base and J lost 15, with 10 bases in between. The germline gives CDR1 SNHLY, CDR2 FYNNEI. The DNA of the CDR3 is TGTGCCAGCAGTGAAGAGGCAGGGCTGTTCTTC. Its protein is CASSEEAGLFF. The entire variable domain, with the rest obtained from reference TRBV2 and TRBJ2-1, is as follows: EPEVTQTPSHQVTQMGQEVILRCVPISNHLYFYWYRQILGQKVEFLVSFYNNEISEKSEIFDDQFSVERPDGSNFTLKIRSTKLEDSAMYFCASSEEAGLFFGPGTRLTVL.

This clonotype was detected ten times or more. A read error may produce the germline difference seen at one junction end. The chain combines TRBV2 with TRBJ2-2, with TRBD2 as a possible D gene (6 bases). This CDR3 is built from 15 residues. Per germline, CDR1 SNHLY and CDR2 FYNNEI. In DNA, the CDR3 is TGTGCCAGCAGCGAAACTAGCAATCTCCCTGGGGAGCTGGTTTTT. Its protein product is CASSETSNLPGELVF. The variable domain in full, completed from reference TRBV2 and TRBJ2-2, reads EPEVTQTPSHQVTQMGQEVILRCVPISNHLYFYWYRQILGQKVEFLVSFYNNEISEKSEIFDDQFSVERPDGSNFTLKIRSTKLEDSAMYFCASSETSNLPGELVFGEGSRLTVL.

This clonotype has more than one count but fewer than ten. The chain recombines TRBV5-1 with TRBJ2-2; no reliable D call. The CDR3 runs to 17 residues. Per the germline V gene, CDR1 is SGHRS and CDR2 is YFSETQ. V lost 0 bases, J lost 0 bases, and 12 bases lay in between. Written as DNA, the CDR3 is TGCGCCAGCAGCTTGGGAGCCAGCACCACGAACACCGGGGAGCTGTTTTTT. Translation gives CASSLGASTTNTGELFF.

This clonotype was counted only a few times. This sequence joins TRBV7-3 and TRBJ1-1, with D hard to call. This CDR3 is 13 amino acids long. V was clipped by 3 bases and J by 1 base, with 6 bases between them. Germline-derived CDR1 and CDR2 are SGHTA and FQGTGA. The DNA for the CDR3 is TGTGCCAGCAGCTTTCAGGAGAACACTGAAGCTTTCTTT. It yields the protein CASSFQENTEAFF.

This clonotype has at least ten counts. The chain has TRBV7-2 and TRBJ2-1; D is perhaps TRBD1 (5 bases). The germline gives CDR1 SGHTA, CDR2 FQGNSA. Trimming stripped 2 bases from V and 6 bases from J, with 20 bases between. The CDR3 consists of 17 residues. This CDR3 is CASSLRFSRALGNEQFF. CDR3 in DNA: TGTGCCAGCAGCTTAAGGTTTTCCAGGGCTCTCGGCAATGAGCAGTTCTTC.

This clonotype showed up many times. The chain combines TRBV4-2 with TRBJ2-4; unclear D gene. Trimming took 0 bases from V and 1 from J, leaving 7 bases between them. Germline values: CDR1 LGHNA, CDR2 YNFKEQ. The CDR3 extends over 15 amino acids. CDR3: CASSQDEVAKNIQYF. In DNA form, the CDR3 reads TGTGCCAGCAGCCAAGACGAGGTGGCCAAAAACATTCAGTACTTC.

This clonotype was counted many times. The J gene is TRBJ2-3, the V gene TRBV20-1; D remains ambiguous. V was trimmed by 3 bases and J by 3 bases, leaving 10 bases between them. CDR1 DFQATT and CDR2 SNEGSKA come from the germline V gene (reference sequence). This CDR3 is 13 amino acids long. CDR3: CSARPSHTDTQYF. DNA of the CDR3: TGCAGTGCTAGGCCCAGCCATACAGATACGCAGTATTTT.

This clonotype was seen many times. The gene calls are TRBV20-1 and TRBJ1-2; D remains unclear. The germline gives CDR1 DFQATT, CDR2 SNEGSKA (reference sequence). Deletions cut 0 bases from V and 4 bases from J, with 9 bases between. The CDR3 covers 13 residues. The CDR3 here is CSARDMGSYGYTF. The CDR3 region has the DNA TGCAGTGCTAGAGATATGGGTTCCTATGGCTACACCTTC.